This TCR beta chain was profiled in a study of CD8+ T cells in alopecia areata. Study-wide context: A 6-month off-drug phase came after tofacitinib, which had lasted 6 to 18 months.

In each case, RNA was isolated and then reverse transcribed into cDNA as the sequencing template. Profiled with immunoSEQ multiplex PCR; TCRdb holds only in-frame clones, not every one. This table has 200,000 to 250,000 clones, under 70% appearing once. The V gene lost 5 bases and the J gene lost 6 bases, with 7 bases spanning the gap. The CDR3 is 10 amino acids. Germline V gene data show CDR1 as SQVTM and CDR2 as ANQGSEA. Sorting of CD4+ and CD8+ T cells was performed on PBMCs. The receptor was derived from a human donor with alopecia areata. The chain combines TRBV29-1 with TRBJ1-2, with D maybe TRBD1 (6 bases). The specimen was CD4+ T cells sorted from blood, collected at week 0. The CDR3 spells CSVWTDGYTF. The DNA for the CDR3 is TGCAGCGTTTGGACAGATGGCTACACCTTC.